Following are 17 T cell receptor beta chains from one sample sequenced in a study of T cell responses to AZD1222 COVID-19 vaccine. Sequencing was performed with immunoSEQ multiplex PCR; in TCRdb, only in-frame clones are kept and a portion is missing. The sample holds fewer than 140,000 clones, roughly 90% seen once. The source material was peripheral blood, sampled on day 0 of AZD1222 vaccination. The receptors were sampled from an adult in good health.

This chain joins TRBV6-6 and TRBJ2-2; possibly TRBD1 for D (6 bases). This CDR3 comprises 15 residues. The V gene lost 2 bases and the J gene lost 4 bases, with 11 bases spanning the gap. Germline V gives CDR1 MNHNY, CDR2 SVGAGI (reference sequence). CDR3 loop: CASSYGKGGTGELFF. For the CDR3, the DNA is TGTGCCAGCAGTTACGGCAAAGGGGGCACCGGGGAGCTGTTTTTT.

The V and J genes are TRBV6-1 and TRBJ1-2; D is possibly TRBD1 (5 bases). The V gene lost 4 bases and the J gene lost 4 bases, with 16 bases spanning the gap. The length of the CDR3 is 15 residues. Germline V gene data show CDR1 as MNHNS and CDR2 as SASEGT. CDR3 in amino acids: CASSVAGTDRYGYTF. CDR3 in DNA: TGTGCCAGCAGTGTAGCCGGGACGGATCGCTATGGCTACACCTTC.

The gene calls are TRBV11-3 and TRBJ1-1, with no clear D. V lost 5 bases to trimming and J lost 0 bases, with 10 bases between them. The V gene's germline CDR1 is SGHNT and CDR2 YENEEA. The length of the CDR3 is 14 residues. The CDR3 protein is CASSPGPLNTEAFF. The CDR3 DNA reads TGTGCCAGCAGCCCTGGACCTTTGAACACTGAAGCTTTCTTT. The complete variable domain, with remaining parts taken from reference TRBV11-3 and TRBJ1-1, reads EAGVVQSPRYKIIEKKQPVAFWCNPISGHNTLYWYLQNLGQGPELLIRYENEEAVDDSQLPKDRFSAERLKGVDSTLKIQPAELGDSAVYLCASSPGPLNTEAFFGQGTRLTVV.

This clone was recorded only once. This chain joins TRBV12-3 or TRBV12-4 and TRBJ1-1; no reliable D call. The CDR3 consists of 13 residues. Trimming left V 3 bases short and J 3 bases short, with 8 bases between. Here the CDR3 DNA reads TGTGCCAGCAGTTTTCTGGCCGACACTGAAGCTTTCTTT. It is translated as CASSFLADTEAFF.

This clone was seen just once. The chain combines TRBV4-3 with TRBJ1-2, with D possibly matching TRBD1 (6 bases). CDR1 and CDR2 (germline): LGHNA, YSLEER. This CDR3 spans 15 amino acids. V lost 0 bases to trimming and J lost 3 bases, with 11 bases between them. CDR3 residues: CASSQEAGGDYGYTF. The CDR3 DNA reads TGCGCCAGCAGCCAAGAGGCGGGGGGCGACTATGGCTACACCTTC.

The rearrangement joins TRBV12-3 or TRBV12-4 to TRBJ2-7; possibly TRBD1 for D (6 bases). This CDR3 spans 13 amino acids. V shed 5 bases and J shed 1 base, with 9 bases lying between them. DNA of the CDR3: TGTGCCAGCAGTGGTGGACAGTCCTACGAGCAGTACTTC. This encodes CASSGGQSYEQYF.

V gene TRBV6-2 or TRBV6-3 combines with J gene TRBJ1-1; D call uncertain. The germline CDR1 and CDR2 sequences are MNHEY and SVGEGT. Trimming left V 5 bases short and J 1 base short, with 17 bases between. The CDR3 loop spans 16 amino acids. The CDR3: CASSTPPWGSNTEAFF. The CDR3 coding sequence is TGTGCCAGCAGTACCCCCCCCTGGGGATCGAACACTGAAGCTTTCTTT.

The CDR3 DNA follows: TGTGCCAGCAGCTTAGGGCCAGCGGGAGGGAATGAGCAGTTCTTC. Its translation: CASSLGPAGGNEQFF. The rearrangement joins TRBV7-3 to TRBJ2-1, with 10 nucleotides matching TRBD2. Germline V gene sequence: CDR1 SGHTA, CDR2 FQGTGA. V was pared by 2 bases and J by 7 bases, with 5 bases of the junction left unmatched. The CDR3 covers 15 residues.

This clone was seen a single time. This chain uses TRBV6-5 with TRBJ2-3; D perhaps matches TRBD2 (6 bases). The CDR3 totals 16 residues. Germline V gene lookup returns CDR1 MNHEY and CDR2 SVGAGI. Trimming stripped 2 bases from V and 4 bases from J, with 16 bases between. CDR3 in amino acids: CASSYAAGTRADTQYF. The DNA for the CDR3 is TGTGCCAGCAGTTACGCGGCCGGGACTCGAGCAGATACGCAGTATTTT.

The V and J genes are TRBV7-6 and TRBJ1-1, with D unresolved. This CDR3 spans 14 amino acids. The V gene lost 5 bases and the J gene lost 6 bases, with 16 bases spanning the gap. Germline CDR1 SGHVS, CDR2 FNYEAQ. The CDR3 is CASSPGAYKPEAFF. The DNA for the CDR3 is TGTGCCAGCAGCCCAGGCGCATACAAACCTGAAGCTTTCTTT.

The chain carries TRBV19 and TRBJ1-3, with D unresolved. The CDR3 extends over 14 amino acids. CDR1 LNHDA and CDR2 SQIVND come from the germline V gene (reference sequence). V was pared by 2 bases and J by 0 bases, with 5 bases between. This chain's CDR3 is CASSIQRSGNTIYF. Here the CDR3 DNA reads TGTGCCAGTAGTATACAACGCTCTGGAAACACCATATATTTT.

This chain links TRBV6-2 or TRBV6-3 with TRBJ1-1, with 7 bases fitting TRBD1. Trimming cost V 0 bases and J 5 bases; bases outside gene matches: 0. CDR1 and CDR2 (germline): MNHEY, SVGEGT. The CDR3 totals 13 residues. CDR3 in amino acids: CASSYSTGTEAFF. The CDR3 region has the DNA TGTGCCAGCAGTTACTCGACAGGGACTGAAGCTTTCTTT.

The J gene is TRBJ1-5, the V gene TRBV18; 7 bases map to TRBD1. The CDR3 runs 14 residues. CDR1 and CDR2 from the germline V gene are KGHSH and LQKENI. Germline trimming cut 5 bases from V and 2 bases from J; bases unmatched to any gene: 3. The CDR3 loop reads CASSTGQGNQPQHF. CDR3 DNA: TGTGCCAGCTCAACCGGACAGGGCAATCAGCCCCAGCATTTT.

This clone was seen only a few times. J is TRBJ1-6 and V is TRBV2, with 9 bases lining up with TRBD1. The CDR3 has 18 residues. Germline V gene sequence: CDR1 SNHLY, CDR2 FYNNEI. The V segment lost 6 bases and the J segment 6 bases; nucleotides outside the gene matches: 15. This CDR3 is CASRPSGTGPFGNSPLHF. In DNA form, the CDR3 reads TGTGCCAGCAGACCTTCCGGGACAGGGCCCTTCGGTAATTCACCCCTCCACTTT.

V gene TRBV6-2 or TRBV6-3 combines with J gene TRBJ2-3; the D is unclear. Per the germline V gene, CDR1 is MNHEY and CDR2 is SVGEGT. This CDR3 has 16 amino acids. Deletions cut 5 bases from V and 1 base from J, with 16 bases between. The CDR3 region has the DNA TGTGCCAGCAGTCGAGGACGATACCTGGGCACAGATACGCAGTATTTT. Protein product: CASSRGRYLGTDTQYF.

This chain connects TRBV28 to TRBJ2-3; a possible D gene is TRBD2 (5 bases). The CDR3 contains 17 residues. Trimming left V 3 bases short and J 1 base short, with 17 bases between. The germline CDR1 and CDR2 sequences are MDHEN and SYDVKM. CDR3 bases: TGTGCCAGCAGTTTTTCACGGGGTTGGGGAGGCACAGATACGCAGTATTTT. Protein product: CASSFSRGWGGTDTQYF.

This chain joins TRBV12-5 and TRBJ1-5; no firm D call. The V gene's germline CDR1 is LGHNT and CDR2 FRNRAP. This CDR3 is built from 15 residues. V was pared by 1 base and J by 3 bases, with 10 bases between. In DNA form, the CDR3 reads TGTGCTAGTGGTTTGGGGAGTGGGTCCAATCAGCCCCAGCATTTT. Translated: CASGLGSGSNQPQHF.